Listed below are T cell receptor beta chains from one sample, sequenced in a study of low-dose radiotherapy and immunotherapy resistance in tumors. A single record per CDR3 protein comes from TCRdb applying MiXCR to the reads. The sample shows nearly 95,000 distinct CDR3 sequences, 9.4% of them seen only once. The input for sequencing was PBMCs, taken before treatment. Source of these receptors: a male donor with prostate cancer. Each CDR3 is given with its conserved first and last residue. Fields, in order: J gene, D gene, V gene, clone size, CDR3 DNA, CDR3 protein. D genes are given only for firm matches. Clone size is given for some rows only: seen once, a few or many times, or a class if the clone is expanded.

TRBJ1-5	NA	TRBV20-1	many	TGCAGTGCTAGAGATCTGGAGGGCTACCAGCCCCAGCATTTT	CSARDLEGYQPQHF
TRBJ2-3	TRBD2	TRBV6-4	many	TGTGCCAGCTCAAGGACTAGCGCCACCACAGATACGCAGTATTTT	CASSRTSATTDTQYF
TRBJ2-2	TRBD2	TRBV12-3/TRBV12-4	many	TGTGCCAGCAGTCCCAGAGGGAGGGGGAACACCGGGGAGCTGTTTTTT	CASSPRGRGNTGELFF
TRBJ2-1	NA	TRBV20-1	many	TGCAGTGTTCCAGGCGCGGTTCCTGAGCAGTTCTTC	CSVPGAVPEQFF
TRBJ1-1	NA	TRBV19	many	TGTGCCAGTAGTACAACACGGGGGTACACTGAAGCTTTCTTT	CASSTTRGYTEAFF
TRBJ1-1	NA	TRBV5-1	many	TGCGCCAGCAGCCAGACTACAGGAGGATACACTGAAGCTTTCTTT	CASSQTTGGYTEAFF
TRBJ2-7	NA	TRBV6-2/TRBV6-3	many	TGTGCCAGCAGTTTCGAGGGGCTCAACGAGCAGTACTTC	CASSFEGLNEQYF
TRBJ2-1	NA	TRBV7-2	many	TGTGCCAGCAGCTTAATGTTCAATTACAATGAGCAGTTCTTC	CASSLMFNYNEQFF
TRBJ2-7	NA	TRBV20-1	many	TGCAGTGCTAGATCCAGCGGGCTCCTTACCTACGAGCAGTACTTC	CSARSSGLLTYEQYF
TRBJ2-5	TRBD1	TRBV28	many	TGTGCCAGTACCCAGGCTAAAACAGGGGGCAGGGAGACCCAGTACTTC	CASTQAKTGGRETQYF
TRBJ2-7	TRBD1	TRBV2	NA	TGTGCCAGCGAAGATGGGCCAGGGGGCGGTCATCGCGCCTACGAGCAGTACTTC	CASEDGPGGGHRAYEQYF
TRBJ2-7	NA	TRBV10-3	many	TGTGCCATCAGTGATCACTCGAAGGGTCAAACCTACGAGCAGTATTTC	CAISDHSKGQTYEQYF
TRBJ2-7	TRBD2	TRBV5-1	NA	TGCGCCAGCAGCGCCGGGGAGGGGATCGAGCAGTACTTC	CASSAGEGIEQYF
TRBJ2-2	TRBD2	TRBV24-1	many	TGTGCCACCAGTGCATCTAGCGGGAGAACAGGGGCCCCCACCGGGGAGCTGTTTTTT	CATSASSGRTGAPTGELFF
TRBJ2-2	TRBD2	TRBV10-3	many	TGTGCCATCAGTCTGACTAGCGGGACTATCGCCGGGGAGCTGTTTTTT	CAISLTSGTIAGELFF
TRBJ1-5	NA	TRBV7-2	many	TGTGCCAGCAGCTTGGGGCATTTTGGGAATCAGCCCCAGCATTTT	CASSLGHFGNQPQHF
TRBJ2-5	TRBD2	TRBV5-1	many	TGCGCCAGCAGTTCGACCGGGACTAGCGGGAGTGAGACCCAGTACTTC	CASSSTGTSGSETQYF
TRBJ1-5	NA	TRBV21-1	many	TGTGCCAGCAGCAAGGGGAAGCCTGAAAGTCGGCCCCAGCATTTT	CASSKGKPESRPQHF
TRBJ2-7	NA	TRBV10-3	many	TGTGCCATCAGTCAAGGCGCCGAGCAGTACTTC	CAISQGAEQYF
TRBJ2-1	TRBD1	TRBV4-3	many	TGCGCCAGCAGCCTGGACAGGGGGCAGCACAATGAGCAGTTCTTC	CASSLDRGQHNEQFF
TRBJ2-7	NA	TRBV29-1	many	TGCAGCGTTGAAGATCGGCTAGCCCACGGCTACGAGCAGTACTTC	CSVEDRLAHGYEQYF
TRBJ2-7	NA	TRBV7-2	few	TGTGCCAGCAGCCCACGACAGATAACCTACGAGCAGTACTTC	CASSPRQITYEQYF
TRBJ2-1	TRBD2	TRBV7-3	many	TGTGCCAGCAGCTTAGACGGACTAGCGGGAGTCAATGAGCAGTTCTTC	CASSLDGLAGVNEQFF
TRBJ2-3	NA	TRBV20-1	many	TGCAGTGCTCCGTCAATGGGGGCGGGACTCACAGATACGCAGTATTTT	CSAPSMGAGLTDTQYF
TRBJ2-1	NA	TRBV20-1	many	TGCAGTACTACGGAGGGGGGCCCCTATAATGAGCAGTTCTTC	CSTTEGGPYNEQFF
TRBJ2-5	NA	TRBV4-1	many	TGCGCCAGCAGCCGAGGGGGGTCAGAAGAGACCCAGTACTTC	CASSRGGSEETQYF
TRBJ1-1	NA	TRBV19	many	TGTGCCAGTACCTCCGCGCCGTCCACGAACACTGAAGCTTTCTTT	CASTSAPSTNTEAFF
TRBJ2-3	NA	TRBV28	many	TGTGCCAGCAGTTCCCCTGGAGGGGGCCCAGATACGCAGTATTTT	CASSSPGGGPDTQYF
TRBJ2-3	TRBD2	TRBV19	many	TGTGCCAGTAGTAGGTCTAGCGGGAGCACAGATACGCAGTATTTT	CASSRSSGSTDTQYF
TRBJ2-3	TRBD1	TRBV20-1	once	TGCAGTGCTACCAGACAGGGATCGGGCGGCACAGATACGCAGTATTTT	CSATRQGSGGTDTQYF
TRBJ2-3	TRBD1	TRBV23-1	NA	TGCGCCAGCCCTTCCCCTAGGACAGGGGTCACAGATACGCAGTATTTT	CASPSPRTGVTDTQYF
TRBJ1-6	TRBD1	TRBV5-5	many	TGTGCCAGCAGCTTATTTCGGACAGGGGGCAATTCACCCCTCCACTTT	CASSLFRTGGNSPLHF
TRBJ1-1	NA	TRBV10-3	many	TGTGCCATCAGTGAGTCGAGGGGGTCAGCGGCTTTCTTT	CAISESRGSAAFF
TRBJ2-7	NA	TRBV20-1	many	TGCAGTGCACAGGGACCGGCCTCCTACGAGCAGTACTTC	CSAQGPASYEQYF
TRBJ2-7	TRBD1	TRBV3-1	many	TGTGCCAGCAGCCTACGGCAGGGGGCCTACGAGCAGTACTTC	CASSLRQGAYEQYF
TRBJ1-4	NA	TRBV15	many	TGTGCCACCAGCAGACGGACCAGGGAAAAACTGTTTTTT	CATSRRTREKLFF
TRBJ2-7	TRBD2	TRBV20-1	many	TGCAGTGCTAGAGATCTTGCGGGAGTGGGCGAGCAGTACTTC	CSARDLAGVGEQYF
TRBJ2-2	TRBD1	TRBV28	many	TGTGCCAGCAGGAGACAGGGGGCCGGGGAGCTGTTTTTT	CASRRQGAGELFF
TRBJ1-1	TRBD1	TRBV5-1	many	TGCGCCAGCAGCTTAACAGGGGGTAAGCACACTGAAGCTTTCTTT	CASSLTGGKHTEAFF
TRBJ2-5	TRBD2	TRBV20-1	many	TGCAGCCCTCTTGGCTCGGGGGGGGCCCAAGAGACCCAGTACTTC	CSPLGSGGAQETQYF
TRBJ1-1	NA	TRBV29-1	many	TGCAGCGTTGAAGCGGTGACAGACCACACTGAAGCTTTCTTT	CSVEAVTDHTEAFF
TRBJ2-1	TRBD2	TRBV20-1	many	TGCAGTGTGAGAGGTCTAGCGGGGCACAATGAGCAGTTCTTC	CSVRGLAGHNEQFF
TRBJ2-7	TRBD2	TRBV18	many	TGTGCCAGCTCACCACCGGGCGGGAGAACCTACGAGCAGTACTTC	CASSPPGGRTYEQYF
TRBJ2-3	TRBD1	TRBV7-9	NA	TGTGCCAGCAGCTTAGCCCCAAGACGGGACAGGGGTCCAGATACGCAGTATTTT	CASSLAPRRDRGPDTQYF
TRBJ2-1	NA	TRBV18	many	TGTGCCAGCTCACTGGACCAGGGCGGCTATGAGCAGTTCTTC	CASSLDQGGYEQFF
TRBJ1-4	NA	TRBV4-3	many	TGCGCCAGCAGCCAAGATAATACAGCCTCTAATGAAAAACTGTTTTTT	CASSQDNTASNEKLFF
TRBJ2-1	NA	TRBV2	many	TGTGCCAGCAGCCGGGATGCGGACAATGAGCAGTTCTTC	CASSRDADNEQFF
TRBJ1-2	NA	TRBV6-1	many	TGTGCCAGCAGTCCGGGGGGGGAAACCTACTATGGCTACACCTTC	CASSPGGETYYGYTF
TRBJ2-5	NA	TRBV4-1	many	TGCGCCAGCAGCCATTTTAGGGGGGAGACCCAGTACTTC	CASSHFRGETQYF
TRBJ2-1	TRBD2	TRBV2	many	TGTGCCAGCAAGGGCGGGAGTAATTTAAATGAGCAGTTCTTC	CASKGGSNLNEQFF
TRBJ2-2	NA	TRBV5-1	many	TGCGCCAGCAGCAGGACCGCCGGGGAGCTGTTTTTT	CASSRTAGELFF
TRBJ2-1	TRBD2	TRBV18	many	TGTGCCAGCTCACCACCTGGGACTAGCGGGAGGGCGAGCTCCTACAATGAGCAGTTCTTC	CASSPPGTSGRASSYNEQFF
TRBJ1-1	NA	TRBV5-1	many	TGTGCCAGCAGCTTGGACAGGAACACTGAAGCTTTCTTT	CASSLDRNTEAFF
TRBJ2-2	NA	TRBV10-3	many	TGTGCCATCAGGCCGGGTCTCAACACCGGGGAGCTGTTTTTT	CAIRPGLNTGELFF